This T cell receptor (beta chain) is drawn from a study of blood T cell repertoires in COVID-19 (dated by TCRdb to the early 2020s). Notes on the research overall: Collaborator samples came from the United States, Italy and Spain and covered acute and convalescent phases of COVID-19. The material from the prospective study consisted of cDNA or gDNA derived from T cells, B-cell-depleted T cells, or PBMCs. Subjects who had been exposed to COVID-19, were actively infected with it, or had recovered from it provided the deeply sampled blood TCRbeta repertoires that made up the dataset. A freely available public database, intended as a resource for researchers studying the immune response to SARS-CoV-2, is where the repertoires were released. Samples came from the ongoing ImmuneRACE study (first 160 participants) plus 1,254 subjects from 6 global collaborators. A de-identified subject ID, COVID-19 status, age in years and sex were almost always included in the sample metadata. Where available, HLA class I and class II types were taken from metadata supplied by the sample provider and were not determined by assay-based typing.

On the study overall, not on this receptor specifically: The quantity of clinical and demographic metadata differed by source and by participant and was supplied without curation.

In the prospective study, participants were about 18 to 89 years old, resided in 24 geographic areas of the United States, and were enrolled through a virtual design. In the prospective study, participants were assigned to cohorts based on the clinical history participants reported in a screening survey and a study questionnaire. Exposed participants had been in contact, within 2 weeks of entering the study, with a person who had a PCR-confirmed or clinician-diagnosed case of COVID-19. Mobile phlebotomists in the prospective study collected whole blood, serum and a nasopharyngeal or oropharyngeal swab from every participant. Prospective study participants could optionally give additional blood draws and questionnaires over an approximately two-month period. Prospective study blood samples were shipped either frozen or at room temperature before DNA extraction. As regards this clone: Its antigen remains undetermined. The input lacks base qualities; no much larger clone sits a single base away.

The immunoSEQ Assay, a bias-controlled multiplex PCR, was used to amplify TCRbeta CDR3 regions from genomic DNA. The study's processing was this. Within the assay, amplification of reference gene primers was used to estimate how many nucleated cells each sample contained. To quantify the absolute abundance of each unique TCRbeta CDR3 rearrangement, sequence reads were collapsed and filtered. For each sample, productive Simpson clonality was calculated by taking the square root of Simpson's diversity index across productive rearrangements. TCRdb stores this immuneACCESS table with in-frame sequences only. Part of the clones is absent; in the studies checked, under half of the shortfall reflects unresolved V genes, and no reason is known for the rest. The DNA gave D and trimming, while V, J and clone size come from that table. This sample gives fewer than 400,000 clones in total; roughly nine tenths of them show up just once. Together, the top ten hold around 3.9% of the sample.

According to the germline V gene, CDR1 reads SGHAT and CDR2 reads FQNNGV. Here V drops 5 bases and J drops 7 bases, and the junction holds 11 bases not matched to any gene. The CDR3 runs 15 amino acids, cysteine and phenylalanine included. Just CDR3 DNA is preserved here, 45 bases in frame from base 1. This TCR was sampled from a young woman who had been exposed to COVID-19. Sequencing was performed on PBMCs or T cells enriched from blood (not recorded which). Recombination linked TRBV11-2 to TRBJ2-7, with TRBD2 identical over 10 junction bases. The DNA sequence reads TGTGCCAGCAGCGGTTCTAGCGGGGGCCCGATTGAGCAGTACTTC. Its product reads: CASSGSSGGPIEQYF. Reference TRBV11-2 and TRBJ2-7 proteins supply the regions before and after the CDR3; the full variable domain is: EAGVAQSPRYKIIEKRQSVAFWCNPISGHATLYWYQQILGQGPKLLIQFQNNGVVDDSQLPKDRFSAERLKGVDSTLKIQPAKLEDSAVYLCASSGSSGGPIEQYFGPGTRLTVT.